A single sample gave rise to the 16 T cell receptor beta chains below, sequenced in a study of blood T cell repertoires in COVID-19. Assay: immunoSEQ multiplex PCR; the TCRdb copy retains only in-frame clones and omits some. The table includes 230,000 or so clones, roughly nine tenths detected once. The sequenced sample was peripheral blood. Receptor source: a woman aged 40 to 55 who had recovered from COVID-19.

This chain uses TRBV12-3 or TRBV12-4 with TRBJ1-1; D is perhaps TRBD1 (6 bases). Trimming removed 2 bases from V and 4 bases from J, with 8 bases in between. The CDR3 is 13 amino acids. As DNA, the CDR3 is TGTGCCAGCAGTTTACAGGGGCCCACTGAAGCTTTCTTT. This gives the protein CASSLQGPTEAFF.

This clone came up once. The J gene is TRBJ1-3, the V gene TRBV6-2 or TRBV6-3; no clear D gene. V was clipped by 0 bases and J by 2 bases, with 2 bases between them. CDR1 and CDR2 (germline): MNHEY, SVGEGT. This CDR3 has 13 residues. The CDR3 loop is CASSYSAGNTIYF. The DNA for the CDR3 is TGTGCCAGCAGTTACTCCGCTGGAAACACCATATATTTT.

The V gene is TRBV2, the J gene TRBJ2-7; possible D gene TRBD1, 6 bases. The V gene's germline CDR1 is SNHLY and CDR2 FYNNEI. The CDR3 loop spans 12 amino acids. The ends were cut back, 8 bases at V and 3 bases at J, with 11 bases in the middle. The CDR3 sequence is CASRDNNYEQYV. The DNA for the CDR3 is TGTGCCAGCCGGGACAACAACTACGAGCAGTACGTC.

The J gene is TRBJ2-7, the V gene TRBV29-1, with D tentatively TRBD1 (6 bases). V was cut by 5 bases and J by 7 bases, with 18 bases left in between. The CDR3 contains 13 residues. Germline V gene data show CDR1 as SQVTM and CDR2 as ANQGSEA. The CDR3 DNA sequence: TGCAGCGTTAGGGACACCGCGCTTAGGGAGCAGTACTTC. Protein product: CSVRDTALREQYF.

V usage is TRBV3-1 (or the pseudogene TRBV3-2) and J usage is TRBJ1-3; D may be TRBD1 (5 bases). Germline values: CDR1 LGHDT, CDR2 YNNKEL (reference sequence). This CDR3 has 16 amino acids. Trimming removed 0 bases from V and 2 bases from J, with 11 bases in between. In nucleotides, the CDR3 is TGTGCCAGCAGCCAAGATCGAACAGGAACTGGAAACACCATATATTTT. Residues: CASSQDRTGTGNTIYF.

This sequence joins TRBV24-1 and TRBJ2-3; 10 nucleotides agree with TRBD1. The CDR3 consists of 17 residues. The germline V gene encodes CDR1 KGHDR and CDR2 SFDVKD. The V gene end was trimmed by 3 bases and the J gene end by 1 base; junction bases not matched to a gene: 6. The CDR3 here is CATSDRTGGIGTDTQYF. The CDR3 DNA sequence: TGTGCCACCAGTGATCGGACAGGGGGTATTGGCACAGATACGCAGTATTTT.

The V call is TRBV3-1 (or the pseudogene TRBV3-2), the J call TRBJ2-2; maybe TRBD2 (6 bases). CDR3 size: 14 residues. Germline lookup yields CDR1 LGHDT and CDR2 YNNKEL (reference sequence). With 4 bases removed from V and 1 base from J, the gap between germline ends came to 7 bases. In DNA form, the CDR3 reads TGTGCCAGCAGCCCCGGGGGGAACACCGGGGAGCTGTTTTTT. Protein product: CASSPGGNTGELFF.

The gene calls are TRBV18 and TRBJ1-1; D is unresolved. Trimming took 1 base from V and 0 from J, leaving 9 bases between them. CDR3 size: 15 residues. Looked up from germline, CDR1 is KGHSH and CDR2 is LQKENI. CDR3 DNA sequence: TGTGCCAGCTCACCACAGAACAGCCTGAACACTGAAGCTTTCTTT. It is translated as CASSPQNSLNTEAFF.

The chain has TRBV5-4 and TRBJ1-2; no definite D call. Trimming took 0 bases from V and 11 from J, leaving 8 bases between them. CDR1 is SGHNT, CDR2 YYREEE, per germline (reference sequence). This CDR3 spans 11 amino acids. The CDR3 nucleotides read TGTGCCAGCAGCTTGGTTGAGCGGTACACCTTC. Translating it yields CASSLVERYTF.

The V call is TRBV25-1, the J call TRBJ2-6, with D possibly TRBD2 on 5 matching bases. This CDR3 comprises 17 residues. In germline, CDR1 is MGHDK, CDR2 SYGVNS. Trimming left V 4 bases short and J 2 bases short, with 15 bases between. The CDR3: CASSAPEGLAGANVLTF. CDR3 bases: TGTGCCAGCAGTGCTCCCGAGGGCCTAGCTGGGGCCAACGTCCTGACTTTC.

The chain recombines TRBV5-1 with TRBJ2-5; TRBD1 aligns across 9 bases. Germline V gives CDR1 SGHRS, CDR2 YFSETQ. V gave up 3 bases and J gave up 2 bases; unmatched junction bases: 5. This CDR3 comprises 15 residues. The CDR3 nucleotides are TGCGCCAGCAGCTCGACAGGGGGGGTTCAAGAGACCCAGTACTTC. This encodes CASSSTGGVQETQYF.

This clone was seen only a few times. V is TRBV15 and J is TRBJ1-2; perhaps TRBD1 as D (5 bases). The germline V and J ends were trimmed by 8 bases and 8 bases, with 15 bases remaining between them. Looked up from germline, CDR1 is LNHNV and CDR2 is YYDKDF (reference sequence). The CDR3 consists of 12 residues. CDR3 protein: CATGRGSGGYTF. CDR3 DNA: TGTGCCACCGGGAGGGGCTCAGGAGGCTACACCTTC.

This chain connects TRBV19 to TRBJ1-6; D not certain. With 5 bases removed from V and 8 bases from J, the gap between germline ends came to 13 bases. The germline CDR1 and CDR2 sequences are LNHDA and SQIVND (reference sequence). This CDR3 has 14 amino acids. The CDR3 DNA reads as TGTGCCAGTAGTTCCCGGGAGCAGCATTCACCCCTCCACTTT. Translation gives CASSSREQHSPLHF. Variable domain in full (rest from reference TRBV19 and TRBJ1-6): DGGITQSPKYLFRKEGQNVTLSCEQNLNHDAMYWYRQDPGQGLRLIYYSQIVNDFQKGDIAEGYSVSREKKESFPLTVTSAQKNPTAFYLCASSSREQHSPLHFGNGTRLTVT.

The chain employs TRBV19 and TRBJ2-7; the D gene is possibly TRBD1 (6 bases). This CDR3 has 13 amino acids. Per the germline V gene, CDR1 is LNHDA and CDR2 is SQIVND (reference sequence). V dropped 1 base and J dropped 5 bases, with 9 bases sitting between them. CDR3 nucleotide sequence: TGTGCCAGTAGTATAGTTGGGGGCCACGAGCAGTACTTC. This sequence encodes CASSIVGGHEQYF.

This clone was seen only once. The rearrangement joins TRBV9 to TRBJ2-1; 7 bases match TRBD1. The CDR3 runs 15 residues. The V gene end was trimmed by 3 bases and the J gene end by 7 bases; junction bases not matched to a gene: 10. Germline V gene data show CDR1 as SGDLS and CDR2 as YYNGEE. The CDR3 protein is CASSEGTVSNNEQFF. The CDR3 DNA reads TGTGCCAGCAGCGAAGGGACAGTGAGTAATAATGAGCAGTTCTTC.

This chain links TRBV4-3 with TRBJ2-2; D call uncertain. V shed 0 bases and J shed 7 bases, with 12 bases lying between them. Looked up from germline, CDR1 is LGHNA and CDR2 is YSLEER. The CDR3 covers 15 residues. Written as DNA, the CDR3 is TGCGCCAGCAGCCAAGAAAACCTAGTGAGCGGGGAGCTGTTTTTT. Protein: CASSQENLVSGELFF.